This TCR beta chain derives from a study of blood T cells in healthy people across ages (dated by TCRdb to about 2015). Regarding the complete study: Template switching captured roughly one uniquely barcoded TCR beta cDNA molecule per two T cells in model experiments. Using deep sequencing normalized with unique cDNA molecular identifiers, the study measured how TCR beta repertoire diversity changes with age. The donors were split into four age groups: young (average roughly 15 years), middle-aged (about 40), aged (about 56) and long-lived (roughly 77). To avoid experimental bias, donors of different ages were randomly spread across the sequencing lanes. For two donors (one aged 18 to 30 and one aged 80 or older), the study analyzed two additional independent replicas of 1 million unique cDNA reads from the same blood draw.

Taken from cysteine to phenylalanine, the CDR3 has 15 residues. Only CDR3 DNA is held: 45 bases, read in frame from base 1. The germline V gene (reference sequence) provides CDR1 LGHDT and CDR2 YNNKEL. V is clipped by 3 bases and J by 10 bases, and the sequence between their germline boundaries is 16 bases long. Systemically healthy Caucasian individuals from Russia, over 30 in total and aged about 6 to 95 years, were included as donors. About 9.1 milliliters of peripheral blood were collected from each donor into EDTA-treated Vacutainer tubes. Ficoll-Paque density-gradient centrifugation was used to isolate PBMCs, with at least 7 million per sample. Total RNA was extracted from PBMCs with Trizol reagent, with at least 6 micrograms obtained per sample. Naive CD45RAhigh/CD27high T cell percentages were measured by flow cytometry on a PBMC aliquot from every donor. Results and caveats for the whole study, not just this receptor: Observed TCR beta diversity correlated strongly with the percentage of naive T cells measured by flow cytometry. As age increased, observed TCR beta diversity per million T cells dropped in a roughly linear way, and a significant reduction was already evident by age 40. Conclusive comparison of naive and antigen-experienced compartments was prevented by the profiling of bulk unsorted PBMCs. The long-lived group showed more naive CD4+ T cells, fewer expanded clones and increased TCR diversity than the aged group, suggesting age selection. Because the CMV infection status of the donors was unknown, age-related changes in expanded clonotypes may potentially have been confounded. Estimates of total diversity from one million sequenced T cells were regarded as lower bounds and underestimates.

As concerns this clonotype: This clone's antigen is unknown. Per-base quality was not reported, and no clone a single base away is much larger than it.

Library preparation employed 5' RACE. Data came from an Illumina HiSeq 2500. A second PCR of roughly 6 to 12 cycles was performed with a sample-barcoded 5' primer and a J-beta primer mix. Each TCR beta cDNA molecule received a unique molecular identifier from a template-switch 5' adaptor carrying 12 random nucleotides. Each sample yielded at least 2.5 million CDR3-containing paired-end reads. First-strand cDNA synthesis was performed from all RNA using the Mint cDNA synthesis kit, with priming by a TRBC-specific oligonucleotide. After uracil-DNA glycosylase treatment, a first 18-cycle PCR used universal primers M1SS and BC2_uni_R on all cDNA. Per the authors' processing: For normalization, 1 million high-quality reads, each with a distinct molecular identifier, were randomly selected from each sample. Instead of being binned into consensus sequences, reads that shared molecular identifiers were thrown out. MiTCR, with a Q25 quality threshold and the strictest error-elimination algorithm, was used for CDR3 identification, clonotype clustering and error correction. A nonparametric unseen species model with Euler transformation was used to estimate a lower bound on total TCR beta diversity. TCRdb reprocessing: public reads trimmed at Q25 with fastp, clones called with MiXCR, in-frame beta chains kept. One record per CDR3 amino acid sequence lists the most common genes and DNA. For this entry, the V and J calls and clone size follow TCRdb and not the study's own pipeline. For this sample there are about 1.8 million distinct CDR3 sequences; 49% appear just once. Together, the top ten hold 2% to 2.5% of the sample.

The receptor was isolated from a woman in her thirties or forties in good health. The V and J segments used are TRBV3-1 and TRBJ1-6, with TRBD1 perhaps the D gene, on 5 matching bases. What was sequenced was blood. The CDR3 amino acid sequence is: CASSQARDYGSPLHF. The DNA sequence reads TGTGCCAGCAGCCAGGCCAGGGATTATGGGTCACCCCTCCACTTT.